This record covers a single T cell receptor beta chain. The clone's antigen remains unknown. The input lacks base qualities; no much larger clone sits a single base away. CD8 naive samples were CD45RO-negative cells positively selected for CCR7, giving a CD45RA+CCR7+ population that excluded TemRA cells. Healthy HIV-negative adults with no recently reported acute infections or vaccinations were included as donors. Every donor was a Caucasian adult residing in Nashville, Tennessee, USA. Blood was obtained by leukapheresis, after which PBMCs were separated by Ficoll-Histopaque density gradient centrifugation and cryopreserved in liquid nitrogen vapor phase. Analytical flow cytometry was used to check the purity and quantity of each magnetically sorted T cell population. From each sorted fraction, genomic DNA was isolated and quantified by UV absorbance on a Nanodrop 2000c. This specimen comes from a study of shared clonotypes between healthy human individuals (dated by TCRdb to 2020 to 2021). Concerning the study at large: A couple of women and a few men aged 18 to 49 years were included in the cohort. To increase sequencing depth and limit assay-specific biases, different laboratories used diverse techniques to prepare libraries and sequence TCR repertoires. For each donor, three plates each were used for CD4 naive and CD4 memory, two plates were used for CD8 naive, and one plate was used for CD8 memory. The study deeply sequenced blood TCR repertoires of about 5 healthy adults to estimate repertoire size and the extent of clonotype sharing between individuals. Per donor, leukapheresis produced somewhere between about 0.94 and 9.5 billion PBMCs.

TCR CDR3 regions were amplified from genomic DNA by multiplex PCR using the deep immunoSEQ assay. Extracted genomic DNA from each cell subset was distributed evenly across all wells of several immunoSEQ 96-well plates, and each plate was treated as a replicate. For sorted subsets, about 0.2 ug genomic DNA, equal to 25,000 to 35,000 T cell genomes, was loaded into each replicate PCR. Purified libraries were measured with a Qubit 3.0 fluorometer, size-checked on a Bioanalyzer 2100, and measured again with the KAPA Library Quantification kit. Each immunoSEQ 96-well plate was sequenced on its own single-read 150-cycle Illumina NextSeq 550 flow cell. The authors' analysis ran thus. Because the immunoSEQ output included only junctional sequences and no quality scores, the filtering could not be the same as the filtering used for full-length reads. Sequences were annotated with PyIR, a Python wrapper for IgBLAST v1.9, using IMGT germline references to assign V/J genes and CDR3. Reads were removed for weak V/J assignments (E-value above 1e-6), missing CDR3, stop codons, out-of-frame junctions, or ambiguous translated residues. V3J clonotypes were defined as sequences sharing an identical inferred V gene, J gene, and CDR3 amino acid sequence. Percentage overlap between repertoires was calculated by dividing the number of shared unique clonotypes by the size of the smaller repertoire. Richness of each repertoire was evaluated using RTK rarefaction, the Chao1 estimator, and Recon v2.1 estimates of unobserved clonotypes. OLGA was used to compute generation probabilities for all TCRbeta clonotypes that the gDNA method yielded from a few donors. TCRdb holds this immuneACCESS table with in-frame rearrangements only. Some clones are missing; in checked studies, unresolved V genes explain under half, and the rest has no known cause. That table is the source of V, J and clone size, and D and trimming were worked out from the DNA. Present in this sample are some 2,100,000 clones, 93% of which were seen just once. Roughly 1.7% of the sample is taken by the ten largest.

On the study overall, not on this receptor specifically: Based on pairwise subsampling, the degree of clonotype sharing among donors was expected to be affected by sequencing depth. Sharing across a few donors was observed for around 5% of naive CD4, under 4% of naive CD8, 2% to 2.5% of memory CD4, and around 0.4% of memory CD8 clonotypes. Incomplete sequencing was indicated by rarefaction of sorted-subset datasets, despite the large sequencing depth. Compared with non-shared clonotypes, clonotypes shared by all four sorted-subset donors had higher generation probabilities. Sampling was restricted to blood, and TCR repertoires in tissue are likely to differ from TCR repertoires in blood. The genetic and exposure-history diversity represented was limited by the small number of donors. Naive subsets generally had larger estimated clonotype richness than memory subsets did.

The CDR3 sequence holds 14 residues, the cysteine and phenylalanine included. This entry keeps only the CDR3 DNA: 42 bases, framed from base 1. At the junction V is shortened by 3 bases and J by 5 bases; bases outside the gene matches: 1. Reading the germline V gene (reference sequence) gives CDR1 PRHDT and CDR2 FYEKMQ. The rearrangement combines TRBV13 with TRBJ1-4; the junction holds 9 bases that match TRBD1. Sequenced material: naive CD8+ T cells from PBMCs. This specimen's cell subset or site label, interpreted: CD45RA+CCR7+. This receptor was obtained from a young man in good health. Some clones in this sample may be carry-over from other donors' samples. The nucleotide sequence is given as TGTGCCAGCAGCTTTACAGGGGGCAATGAAAAACTGTTTTTT. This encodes CASSFTGGNEKLFF.